Listed below are T cell receptor beta chains from one sample, sequenced in a study of immune evolution from preneoplasia to lung adenocarcinoma. Measured with immunoSEQ multiplex PCR; TCRdb has only the in-frame clones, and not every one. The data show 2,000 or so clones, around 86% seen once. The specimen sequenced was FFPE adjacent normal lung tissue. The receptor source for this set is a person between 60 and 79 years old with lung adenocarcinoma. Both conserved end residues are part of each CDR3. Each record gives: V gene, J gene, D gene, clone size, CDR3 protein, CDR3 DNA. The D gene is left open where the match is weak. Expanded clones get a size class; other rows say once, few or many, or leave the size out.

v_call: TRBV29-1
j_call: TRBJ2-5
d_call: TRBD2
clone_size: -
cdr3_aa: CSVGGGPRETQYF
cdr3_nt: TGCAGCGTTGGGGGGGGACCCAGGGAGACCCAGTACTTC

v_call: TRBV4-3
j_call: TRBJ1-5
d_call: -
clone_size: -
cdr3_aa: CASSQEINQPQHF
cdr3_nt: TGCGCCAGCAGCCAAGAGATCAATCAGCCCCAGCATTTT

v_call: TRBV27
j_call: TRBJ1-2
d_call: TRBD1
clone_size: -
cdr3_aa: CASGSPGTGYYGYTF
cdr3_nt: TGTGCCAGCGGGTCTCCCGGGACAGGGTACTATGGCTACACCTTC

v_call: TRBV28
j_call: TRBJ2-1
d_call: -
clone_size: -
cdr3_aa: CASSPPGVEYNEQFF
cdr3_nt: TGTGCCAGCAGCCCTCCAGGGGTAGAGTACAATGAGCAGTTCTTC

v_call: TRBV5-5
j_call: TRBJ2-7
d_call: TRBD2
clone_size: -
cdr3_aa: CASSLIAGVTYF
cdr3_nt: TGTGCCAGCAGCTTGATAGCGGGAGTCACGTACTTC

v_call: TRBV14
j_call: TRBJ2-7
d_call: -
clone_size: -
cdr3_aa: CASSQAGLQGQYF
cdr3_nt: TGTGCCAGCAGCCAAGCGGGCCTACAGGGGCAGTACTTC

v_call: TRBV13
j_call: TRBJ1-4
d_call: -
clone_size: -
cdr3_aa: CASSFQNNEKLFF
cdr3_nt: TGTGCCAGCAGCTTTCAAAATAATGAAAAACTGTTTTTT

v_call: TRBV7-9
j_call: TRBJ2-7
d_call: TRBD1
clone_size: few
cdr3_aa: CASSLEDRGLEQYF
cdr3_nt: TGTGCCAGCAGCTTGGAGGACAGGGGGCTTGAGCAGTACTTC

v_call: TRBV4-2
j_call: TRBJ1-1
d_call: -
clone_size: -
cdr3_aa: CASSQPSYGRYTEAFF
cdr3_nt: TGTGCCAGCAGCCAACCAAGCTACGGGCGATACACTGAAGCTTTCTTT

v_call: TRBV27
j_call: TRBJ2-7
d_call: TRBD1
clone_size: few
cdr3_aa: CASSSPGQGTYEQYF
cdr3_nt: TGTGCCAGCAGTTCACCGGGACAGGGGACCTACGAGCAGTACTTC

v_call: TRBV30
j_call: TRBJ2-7
d_call: -
clone_size: -
cdr3_aa: CAWSELRVQYF
cdr3_nt: TGTGCCTGGAGTGAACTACGCGTGCAGTACTTC

v_call: TRBV10-3
j_call: TRBJ2-4
d_call: -
clone_size: -
cdr3_aa: CAISVSEPPASIQYF
cdr3_nt: TGTGCCATCAGTGTCAGCGAACCACCCGCAAGCATTCAGTACTTC

v_call: TRBV28
j_call: TRBJ2-6
d_call: -
clone_size: -
cdr3_aa: CASSFPRDILSGANVLTF
cdr3_nt: TGTGCCAGCAGTTTCCCCAGGGATATATTATCTGGGGCCAACGTCCTGACTTTC

v_call: TRBV5-1
j_call: TRBJ2-1
d_call: TRBD2
clone_size: -
cdr3_aa: CASSRGPPGTSGVNEQFF
cdr3_nt: TGCGCCAGCAGCCGAGGGCCCCCCGGGACTAGCGGGGTAAATGAGCAGTTCTTC

v_call: TRBV18
j_call: TRBJ2-7
d_call: TRBD1
clone_size: -
cdr3_aa: CASSPIGRTGGYEQYF
cdr3_nt: TGTGCCAGCTCACCAATAGGCCGAACAGGGGGTTACGAGCAGTACTTC

v_call: TRBV28
j_call: TRBJ2-5
d_call: -
clone_size: -
cdr3_aa: CASSEEGETQYF
cdr3_nt: TGTGCCAGCAGTGAGGAGGGGGAGACCCAGTACTTC

v_call: TRBV18
j_call: TRBJ2-3
d_call: TRBD2
clone_size: -
cdr3_aa: CASSLSPTSGFSTDTQYF
cdr3_nt: TGTGCCAGCTCACTTAGCCCGACTAGCGGATTTAGCACAGATACGCAGTATTTT

v_call: TRBV7-2
j_call: TRBJ1-5
d_call: -
clone_size: -
cdr3_aa: CASSLNRGSNQPQHF
cdr3_nt: TGTGCCAGCAGCTTAAATCGAGGGAGCAATCAGCCCCAGCATTTT

v_call: TRBV2
j_call: TRBJ1-1
d_call: -
clone_size: -
cdr3_aa: CASTDSPLNTEAFF
cdr3_nt: TGTGCCAGCACCGACAGCCCTTTGAACACTGAAGCTTTCTTT

v_call: TRBV5-5
j_call: TRBJ1-1
d_call: -
clone_size: -
cdr3_aa: CASSLGSARNTEAFF
cdr3_nt: TGTGCCAGCAGCTTGGGTTCGGCGAGGAACACTGAAGCTTTCTTT

v_call: TRBV27
j_call: TRBJ2-7
d_call: TRBD1
clone_size: once
cdr3_aa: CASSWFGQGRGHPYEQYF
cdr3_nt: TGTGCCAGCAGTTGGTTCGGACAGGGGAGGGGACACCCCTACGAGCAGTACTTC

v_call: TRBV19
j_call: TRBJ1-1
d_call: -
clone_size: -
cdr3_aa: CASSGETGTEAFF
cdr3_nt: TGTGCCAGTAGTGGGGAAACCGGGACTGAAGCTTTCTTT

v_call: TRBV7-2
j_call: TRBJ2-3
d_call: TRBD2
clone_size: -
cdr3_aa: CASSLGGLGSTDTQYF
cdr3_nt: TGTGCCAGCAGCTTAGGAGGACTAGGGAGCACAGATACGCAGTATTTT

v_call: TRBV19
j_call: TRBJ2-5
d_call: TRBD1
clone_size: -
cdr3_aa: CASSTADRAGETQYF
cdr3_nt: TGTGCCAGTAGTACTGCGGACAGGGCCGGGGAGACCCAGTACTTC

v_call: TRBV10-1
j_call: TRBJ1-1
d_call: -
clone_size: -
cdr3_aa: CASSDPGLNTEAFF
cdr3_nt: TGCGCCAGCAGTGACCCAGGTTTGAACACTGAAGCTTTCTTT

v_call: TRBV9
j_call: TRBJ2-7
d_call: -
clone_size: -
cdr3_aa: CASSPVRGGQQYF
cdr3_nt: TGTGCCAGCAGCCCTGTTCGCGGAGGGCAGCAGTACTTC

v_call: TRBV6-6
j_call: TRBJ1-1
d_call: -
clone_size: -
cdr3_aa: CASSSSRVGGTEAFF
cdr3_nt: TGTGCCAGCAGTTCCTCCAGGGTGGGGGGTACTGAAGCTTTCTTT

v_call: TRBV15
j_call: TRBJ2-5
d_call: TRBD1
clone_size: -
cdr3_aa: CAVTDRGVLKTQYF
cdr3_nt: TGTGCCGTAACGGACAGGGGGGTTTTGAAGACCCAGTACTTC

v_call: TRBV6-4
j_call: TRBJ2-1
d_call: TRBD2
clone_size: -
cdr3_aa: CASSEGTSVNEQFF
cdr3_nt: TGTGCCAGCAGTGAAGGGACTAGCGTCAATGAGCAGTTCTTC

v_call: TRBV4-1
j_call: TRBJ1-2
d_call: -
clone_size: -
cdr3_aa: CASSLVTRDPPGGCYGYTF
cdr3_nt: TGCGCCAGCAGCCTAGTTACCCGGGATCCACCTGGGGGTTGCTATGGCTACACCTTC

v_call: TRBV28
j_call: TRBJ2-7
d_call: TRBD1
clone_size: -
cdr3_aa: CASSPGTGVEQYF
cdr3_nt: TGTGCCAGCAGTCCCGGGACAGGGGTTGAGCAGTACTTC

v_call: TRBV29-1
j_call: TRBJ2-7
d_call: -
clone_size: once
cdr3_aa: CSVRDFSYEQYF
cdr3_nt: TGCAGCGTGCGGGACTTCTCTTACGAGCAGTACTTC

v_call: TRBV10-2
j_call: TRBJ2-5
d_call: -
clone_size: -
cdr3_aa: CASSEVAGVETQYF
cdr3_nt: TGCGCCAGCAGTGAGGTGGCAGGGGTAGAGACCCAATACTTC

v_call: TRBV4-3
j_call: TRBJ1-2
d_call: -
clone_size: once
cdr3_aa: CASNRENTRGGGYTF
cdr3_nt: TGCGCCAGCAACCGAGAGAACACAAGGGGCGGTGGCTACACCTTC

v_call: TRBV25-1
j_call: TRBJ1-1
d_call: -
clone_size: -
cdr3_aa: CASSGGAWKLGSEAFF
cdr3_nt: TGTGCCAGCAGTGGGGGTGCGTGGAAATTGGGGTCTGAAGCTTTCTTT

v_call: TRBV6-6
j_call: TRBJ2-7
d_call: TRBD2
clone_size: -
cdr3_aa: CASSYSPSGGIYEQYF
cdr3_nt: TGTGCCAGCAGTTACTCGCCTAGCGGGGGGATATACGAGCAGTACTTC

v_call: TRBV19
j_call: TRBJ1-6
d_call: -
clone_size: -
cdr3_aa: CASRPSGNNSPLHF
cdr3_nt: TGTGCCAGTAGACCGTCCGGCAATAATTCACCCCTCCACTTT

v_call: TRBV7-8
j_call: TRBJ2-3
d_call: TRBD1
clone_size: -
cdr3_aa: CASSLGGTGETDTQYF
cdr3_nt: TGTGCCAGCAGCTTAGGAGGGACAGGGGAAACAGATACGCAGTATTTT

v_call: TRBV6-5
j_call: TRBJ1-4
d_call: TRBD1
clone_size: once
cdr3_aa: CATQGAQEKLFF
cdr3_nt: TGTGCCACCCAGGGGGCGCAGGAAAAACTGTTTTTT

v_call: TRBV9
j_call: TRBJ2-1
d_call: -
clone_size: -
cdr3_aa: CASNLESNPNNEQFF
cdr3_nt: TGTGCCAGCAACCTAGAGAGCAACCCAAACAATGAGCAGTTCTTC

v_call: TRBV29-1
j_call: TRBJ2-2
d_call: -
clone_size: -
cdr3_aa: CSGNSANTGELFF
cdr3_nt: TGCAGCGGAAATTCTGCGAACACCGGGGAGCTGTTTTTT

v_call: TRBV6-4
j_call: TRBJ2-2
d_call: -
clone_size: -
cdr3_aa: CASSDIGTRNTGELFF
cdr3_nt: TGTGCCAGCAGTGATATAGGGACAAGGAACACCGGGGAGCTGTTTTTT

v_call: TRBV5-1
j_call: TRBJ2-1
d_call: TRBD2
clone_size: -
cdr3_aa: CASSLGRGGRGEQFF
cdr3_nt: TGCGCCAGCAGCTTGGGACGGGGGGGCCGGGGTGAGCAGTTCTTC

v_call: TRBV5-6
j_call: TRBJ1-4
d_call: -
clone_size: -
cdr3_aa: CASSLVNEKLFF
cdr3_nt: TGTGCCAGCAGCTTGGTGAATGAAAAACTGTTTTTT

v_call: TRBV7-2
j_call: TRBJ1-1
d_call: -
clone_size: -
cdr3_aa: CASSLTGVNTEAFF
cdr3_nt: TGTGCCAGCAGCCTCACAGGTGTTAACACTGAAGCTTTCTTT